This TCR beta chain was sequenced in a study of blood T cell repertoires in COVID-19 (dated by TCRdb to the early 2020s). Regarding the research as a whole: The collaborator samples originated in the United States, Italy and Spain and spanned the acute and convalescent phases of COVID-19. The prospective study material was composed of cDNA or gDNA derived from T cells, B-cell-depleted T cells, or PBMCs. Subjects who had been exposed to COVID-19, were actively infected with it, or had recovered from it provided the deeply sampled blood TCRbeta repertoires that made up the dataset. The repertoires were made available in a free public database intended to serve as a resource for research on the immune response to SARS-CoV-2. Samples were obtained from the ongoing ImmuneRACE study (first 160 participants) and from 1,000 to 1,500 subjects provided by 6 global collaborators. Sample metadata almost always included a de-identified subject ID, COVID-19 status, age in years and sex. Where available, HLA class I and class II types were obtained from metadata supplied by the sample provider rather than from assay-based typing. General findings and caveats noted by the study authors: The amount of clinical and demographic metadata varied by source and participant and was provided uncurated.

Of note for this clone: Its antigen is still unknown. Qualities for individual bases were not recorded, and no much larger clone is one base off.

TCRbeta CDR3 regions were amplified from genomic DNA using the immunoSEQ Assay, a bias-controlled multiplex PCR. The study's processing was this. The number of nucleated cells in each sample was estimated by amplification of reference gene primers within the assay. Sequence reads were collapsed and filtered to measure the absolute abundance of every unique TCRbeta CDR3 rearrangement. For each sample, productive Simpson clonality was calculated as the square root of Simpson's diversity index over productive rearrangements. This is the immuneACCESS table as TCRdb keeps it, with only in-frame sequences that have V and J called. A part of the clones is gone; compared with another copy, unresolved V genes explain less than half, and the rest is unexplained. V, J and clone size are taken as reported in that table, and D and trimming were inferred from the DNA itself. This sample gives under 300,000 clones in total; 65% to 85% of them show up just once. Around 5.4% of the sample comes from the top ten.

Whole blood was collected in K2EDTA tubes by collaborating institutions according to the institutions' own protocols. For TCRbeta analysis, collaborator samples were shipped as frozen whole blood, as isolated PBMCs, or as DNA extracted from either sample type. The receptor was derived from an elderly man with acute or convalescent COVID-19. Source material: peripheral blood.

The DNA sequence is given as TGTGCCAGCAGCCAACAGACAGGGACTGGAAACACCATATATTTT. The resulting protein is CASSQQTGTGNTIYF. This sequence uses TRBV7-8 and TRBJ1-3, with 7 bases in between that match TRBD1. CDR1 SGHVS and CDR2 FQNEAQ are derived from the germline V gene. V is trimmed back by 5 bases and J by 2 bases, and the junction contains 6 bases that no gene match accounts for. The CDR3 covers 15 residues, taking in both the cysteine and the phenylalanine. Only the CDR3 region is kept as DNA, spanning 45 bases read in frame from base 1.